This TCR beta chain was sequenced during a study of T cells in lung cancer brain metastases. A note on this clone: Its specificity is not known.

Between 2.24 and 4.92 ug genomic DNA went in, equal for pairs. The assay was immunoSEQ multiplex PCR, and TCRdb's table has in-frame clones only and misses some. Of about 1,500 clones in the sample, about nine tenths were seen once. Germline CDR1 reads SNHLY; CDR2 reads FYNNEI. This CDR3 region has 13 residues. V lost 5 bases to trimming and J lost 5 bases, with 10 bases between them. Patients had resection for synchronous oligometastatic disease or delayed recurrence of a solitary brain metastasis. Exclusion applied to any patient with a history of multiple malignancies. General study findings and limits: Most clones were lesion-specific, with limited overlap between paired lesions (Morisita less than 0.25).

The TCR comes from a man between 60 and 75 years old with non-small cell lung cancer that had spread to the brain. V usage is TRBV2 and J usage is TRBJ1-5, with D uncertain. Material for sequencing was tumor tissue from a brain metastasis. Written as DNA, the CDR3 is TGTGCCAGCAGTATGCAAGGAGATCAGCCCCAGCATTTT. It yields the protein CASSMQGDQPQHF. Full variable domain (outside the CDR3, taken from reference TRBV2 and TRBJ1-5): EPEVTQTPSHQVTQMGQEVILRCVPISNHLYFYWYRQILGQKVEFLVSFYNNEISEKSEIFDDQFSVERPDGSNFTLKIRSTKLEDSAMYFCASSMQGDQPQHFGDGTRLSIL.